Following are 4 T cell receptor beta chains from one sample sequenced in a study of glioma-infiltrating T cells. TCR alpha and beta CDR3 regions were amplified from RNA using iRepertoire nested multiplex PCR. Each CDR3 protein is one row after TCRdb ran MiXCR on the multiplex PCR reads. The data hold over 80,000 distinct CDR3 sequences, with approximately 40% observed a single time. What was sequenced was glioma tissue, nonneoplastic brain tissue, or PBMCs (not recorded which). The receptor set was obtained from a human donor with low-grade glioma or glioblastoma, undergoing nonglioma brain surgery, or in good health (not recorded which).

This clonotype was detected a few times. The V call is TRBV20-1, the J call TRBJ2-7; a possible D gene is TRBD2 (5 bases). The CDR3 has 11 amino acids. V was trimmed by 5 bases and J by 6 bases, leaving 11 bases between them. The germline gives CDR1 DFQATT, CDR2 SNEGSKA (reference sequence). CDR3 nucleotides: TGCAGTGCTGAGGGCCTGAGCGAGCAGTACTTC. Translated, it gives CSAEGLSEQYF.

J is TRBJ2-2 and V is TRBV7-3; D is unresolved. The CDR3 extends over 14 amino acids. The V and J ends lost 4 bases and 7 bases respectively, with 13 bases between them. Germline assignment: CDR1 SGHTA and CDR2 FQGTGA. As DNA, the CDR3 is TGTGCCAGCAGCTCAATGGGTCTTGACGGGGAGCTGTTTTTT. Protein: CASSSMGLDGELFF.

The chain uses TRBV6-2 or TRBV6-3 and TRBJ2-3; D call uncertain. V gave up 7 bases and J gave up 3 bases, with 14 bases separating them. Germline loops: CDR1 MNHEY, CDR2 SVGEGT. This CDR3 is built from 14 residues. The CDR3 region is CASNDGYITDTQYF. CDR3 bases: TGTGCCAGCAATGACGGGTATATAACAGATACGCAGTATTTT.

For this clonotype: The conserved phenylalanine or tryptophan is not found at the CDR3 terminus, so this likely reflects a read error. This chain uses TRBV6-5 with TRBJ2-2, with D perhaps TRBD1 or TRBD2 (6 bases each). The CDR3 loop spans 13 amino acids. The germline gives CDR1 MNHEY, CDR2 SVGAGI. Here the CDR3 DNA reads TGTGCAATCGGGGGCGGGAACACCGGGGAGCTGTTTCTT. Amino acids: CAIGGGNTGELFL.